Sequencing of this T cell receptor (beta chain) was carried out in a study of sequential checkpoint blockade in melanoma. As for the study in general: First-line arms were nivolumab then ipilimumab, or the reverse, randomized 1:1. Both treatment sequences were followed by maintenance nivolumab.

The V gene's germline CDR1 is LNHNV and CDR2 YYDKDF (reference sequence). The CDR3 length is 15 residues. The V end was cut by 5 bases, the J end by 2 bases, with 13 bases between. Produced via immunoSEQ multiplex PCR; TCRdb's table is partial and in-frame only. The sample includes about 40,000 clones, more than 80% of them seen just once. Treatment: randomized to nivolumab then ipilimumab (arm A) or the reverse (arm B). DNA-damaging chemotherapy had not been given to any patient beforehand. The sequencing used CD8+ T cells sorted from blood (inferred from file names), collected from a patient given nivolumab and ipilimumab in sequence. The TCR originated in a human donor with melanoma. The chain has TRBV15 and TRBJ1-5, with D tentatively TRBD1 (5 bases). The CDR3 here is CATSLDTGRNQPQHF. The CDR3 DNA reads TGTGCCACCAGCCTCGATACAGGACGCAATCAGCCCCAGCATTTT.